This record covers a single T cell receptor beta chain. Its specificity is not known. The CDR3 length is 18 residues. V gave up 1 base and J gave up 4 bases; unmatched junction bases: 9. The germline gives CDR1 SGHVS, CDR2 FQNEAQ. This entry comes from a study of shared clonotypes between healthy human individuals. Study in general: A couple of female and a few male donors aged 18 to 49 were enrolled.

How the authors handled the data: Sequence data from immunoSEQ were junction-only and lacked quality scores; consequently, filtering differed. TCRdb's copy holds only in-frame clones and misses some; the assay was immunoSEQ multiplex PCR. That table is the source of V, J and clone size, and D and trimming were worked out from the DNA. The table lists about 2 million clones, about 94% of them singletons, with around 1.2% in the top ten. Whole-study findings and limits: Among a few donors, approximately 4.6% of naive CD4 clonotypes were found in common.

Selected positively for CCR7 and CD45RO-negative, naive CD8 cells excluded terminally differentiated effector memory CD45RA+ cells. The TCR was taken from a man aged 18 to 30 in good health. The gene calls are TRBV7-8 and TRBJ2-3, with 12 positions matching TRBD2. The sequenced sample was naive CD8+ T cells sorted from blood. DNA for the CDR3: TGTGCCAGCAGCTTAGGGCTAGCGGGAGGGCCCGTATCAGATACGCAGTATTTT. It yields the protein CASSLGLAGGPVSDTQYF.